One TCR beta chain is described in this entry. Its antigen is not known. This entry comes from a study of cytomegalovirus exposure and HLA in healthy donors. Study-wide background: The same platform was used for the 120 validation repertoires and the roughly 700 first-cohort repertoires, a later analysis reported.

Sequencing was performed with immunoSEQ multiplex PCR; in TCRdb, only in-frame clones are kept and a portion is missing. The sample records about 130,000 clones, roughly 90% being singletons. Study observations and caveats: As confirmed in vitro, a few CMV-associated chains were specific for CMV antigens. The study labeled 150 to 200 TCR beta chains cytomegalovirus-associated.

After removal of 2 bases from V and 4 bases from J, the junction contained 7 bases not matched to a gene. Looked up from germline, CDR1 is SGHTA and CDR2 is FQGTGA. This CDR3 has 15 amino acids. Sequencing was done on a sample of PBMCs. V and J are TRBV7-3 and TRBJ2-5; 7 nucleotides line up with TRBD2. The receptor's source is a young man in good health and CMV-seronegative. The chain's CDR3 is CASSLQAGVGETQYF. In nucleotides, the CDR3 is TGTGCCAGCAGCTTACAGGCGGGAGTGGGAGAGACCCAGTACTTC.